This entry is about one TCR beta chain. Investigators spread the genomic DNA of each subset evenly over several immunoSEQ plates. In the source study's methods: Junction-only sequences without quality scores came from ImmunoSEQ, so filtering differed. The method was immunoSEQ multiplex PCR; TCRdb's version includes in-frame clones alone and lacks a portion of them. D and trimming were read from the DNA, whereas the V and J calls and clone size are those reported in that table. Here the sample spans some 2.1 million clones, roughly 95% being singletons. CDR3 size: 15 residues. Trimming pared 2 bases from V and 5 bases from J, leaving 13 bases between. CDR1 SGHRS and CDR2 YFSETQ come from the germline V gene. CD45RO negativity and positive selection for CCR7 defined naive CD8 cells, a population that excluded terminally differentiated effector memory CD45RA+ cells. The data belong to a study of shared clonotypes between healthy human individuals.

The TCR originated in a man aged 18 to 30 in good health. Some clones in this sample may be carry-over from other donors' samples. Source material: naive CD8+ T cells from PBMCs. The chain joins TRBV5-1 to TRBJ1-4; the D is unclear. In DNA form, the CDR3 reads TGCGCCAGCAGCTTAACATTCGACCGGAATGAAAAACTGTTTTTT. This sequence encodes CASSLTFDRNEKLFF.